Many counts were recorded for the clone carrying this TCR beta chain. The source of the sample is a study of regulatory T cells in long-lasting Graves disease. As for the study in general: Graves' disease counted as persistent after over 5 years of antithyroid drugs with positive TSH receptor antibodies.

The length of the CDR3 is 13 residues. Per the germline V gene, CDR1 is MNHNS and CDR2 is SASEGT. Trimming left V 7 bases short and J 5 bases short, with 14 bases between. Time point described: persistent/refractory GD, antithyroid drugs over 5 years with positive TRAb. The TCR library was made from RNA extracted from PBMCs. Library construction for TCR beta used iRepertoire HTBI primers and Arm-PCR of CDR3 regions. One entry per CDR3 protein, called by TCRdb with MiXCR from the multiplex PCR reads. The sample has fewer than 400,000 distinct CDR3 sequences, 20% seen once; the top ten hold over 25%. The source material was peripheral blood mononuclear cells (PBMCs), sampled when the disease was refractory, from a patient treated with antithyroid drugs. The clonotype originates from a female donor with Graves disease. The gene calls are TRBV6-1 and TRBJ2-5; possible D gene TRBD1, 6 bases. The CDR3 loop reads CASKQGTGETQYF. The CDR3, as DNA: TGTGCCAGCAAGCAGGGGACGGGGGAGACCCAGTACTTC.